This T cell receptor (beta chain) was documented in a study of human T cells and chemical hapten exposure. General study findings and limits: Expanded TCRs grouped into significantly more large CDR3 similarity clusters than controls produced.

Time point here: patch test 2, 6 weeks after DPC sensitization. The sample's treatment: therapeutic diphenylcyclopropenone sensitization with weekly scalp DPC. Venepuncture was done earlier than the placement of each patch test. This clonotype was recorded a few times. Antigen: not known. TCRdb reprocessed the RACE reads via MiXCR and lists one record per CDR3 protein. The sample contains about 78,000 distinct CDR3 sequences, about 8.5% of which appear only once. CDR1 is LNHDA, CDR2 SQIVND, per germline (reference sequence). The CDR3 covers 14 residues. The V gene lost 8 bases and the J gene lost 13 bases, with 24 bases spanning the gap.

The sequencing used whole blood, collected in connection with sensitization to the hapten diphenylcyclopropenone (DPC). The rearrangement uses TRBV19 and TRBJ1-5; a possible D gene is TRBD1 (5 bases). The receptor's source is a woman in her 50s with alopecia areata. Some clones in this sample may be carry-over from other donors' samples. The CDR3 here is CASREDNGGRPQHF. Here the CDR3 DNA reads TGTGCCAGTCGAGAGGACAATGGTGGGAGGCCGCAGCATTTT. Looking up the rest from reference TRBV19 and TRBJ1-5 gives the full variable domain: DGGITQSPKYLFRKEGQNVTLSCEQNLNHDAMYWYRQDPGQGLRLIYYSQIVNDFQKGDIAEGYSVSREKKESFPLTVTSAQKNPTAFYLCASREDNGGRPQHFGDGTRLSIL.